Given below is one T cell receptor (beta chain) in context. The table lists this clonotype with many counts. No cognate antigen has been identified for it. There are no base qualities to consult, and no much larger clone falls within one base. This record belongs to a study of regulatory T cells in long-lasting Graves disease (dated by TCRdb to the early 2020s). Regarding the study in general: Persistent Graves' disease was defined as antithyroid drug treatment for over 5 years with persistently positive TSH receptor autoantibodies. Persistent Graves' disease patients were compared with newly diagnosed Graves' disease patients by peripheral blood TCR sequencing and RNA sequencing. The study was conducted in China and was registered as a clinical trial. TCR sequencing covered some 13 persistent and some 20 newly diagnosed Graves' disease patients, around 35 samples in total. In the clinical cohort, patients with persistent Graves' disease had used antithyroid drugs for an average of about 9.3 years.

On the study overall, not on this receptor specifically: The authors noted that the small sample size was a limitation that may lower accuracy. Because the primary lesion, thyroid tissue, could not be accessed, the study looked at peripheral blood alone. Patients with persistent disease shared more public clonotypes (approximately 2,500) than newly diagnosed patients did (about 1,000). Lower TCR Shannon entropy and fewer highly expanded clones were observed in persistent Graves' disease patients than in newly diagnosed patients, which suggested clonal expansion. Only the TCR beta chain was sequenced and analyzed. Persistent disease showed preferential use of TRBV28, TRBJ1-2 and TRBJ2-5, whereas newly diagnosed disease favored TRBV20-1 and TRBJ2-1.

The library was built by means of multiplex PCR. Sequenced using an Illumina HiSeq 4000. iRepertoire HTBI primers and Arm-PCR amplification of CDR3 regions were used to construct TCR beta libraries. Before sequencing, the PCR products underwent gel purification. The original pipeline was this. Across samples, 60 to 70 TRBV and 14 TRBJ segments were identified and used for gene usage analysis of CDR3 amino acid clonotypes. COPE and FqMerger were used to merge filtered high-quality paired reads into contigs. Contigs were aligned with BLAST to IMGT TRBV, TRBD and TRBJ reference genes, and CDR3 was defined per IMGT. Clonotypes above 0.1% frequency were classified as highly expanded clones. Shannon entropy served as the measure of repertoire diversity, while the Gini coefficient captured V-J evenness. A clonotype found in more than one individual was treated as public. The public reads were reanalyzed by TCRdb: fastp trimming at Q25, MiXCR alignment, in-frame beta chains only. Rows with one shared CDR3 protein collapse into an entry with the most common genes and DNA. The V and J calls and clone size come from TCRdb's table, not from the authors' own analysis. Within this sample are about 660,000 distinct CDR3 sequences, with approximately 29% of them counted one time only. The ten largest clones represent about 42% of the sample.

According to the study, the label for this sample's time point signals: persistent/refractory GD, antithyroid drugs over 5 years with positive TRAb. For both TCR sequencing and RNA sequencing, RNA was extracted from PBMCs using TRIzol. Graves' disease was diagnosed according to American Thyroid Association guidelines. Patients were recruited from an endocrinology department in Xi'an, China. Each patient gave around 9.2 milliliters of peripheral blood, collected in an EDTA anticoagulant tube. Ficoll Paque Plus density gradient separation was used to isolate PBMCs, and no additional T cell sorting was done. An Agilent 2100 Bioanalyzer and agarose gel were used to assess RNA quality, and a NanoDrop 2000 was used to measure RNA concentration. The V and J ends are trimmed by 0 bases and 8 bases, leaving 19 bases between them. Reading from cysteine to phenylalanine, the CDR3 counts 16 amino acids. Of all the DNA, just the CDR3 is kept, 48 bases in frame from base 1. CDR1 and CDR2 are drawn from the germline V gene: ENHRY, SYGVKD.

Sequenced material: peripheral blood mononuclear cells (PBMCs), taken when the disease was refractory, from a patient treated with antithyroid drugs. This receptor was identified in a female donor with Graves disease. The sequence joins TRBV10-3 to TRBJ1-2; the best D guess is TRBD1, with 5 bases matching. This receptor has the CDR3 CAISESMGQNGYGYTF. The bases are TGTGCCATCAGTGAGTCGATGGGGCAGAATGGTTACGGCTACACCTTC.